These 10 T cell receptor beta chains were sequenced from one sample in a study of blood T cell repertoires in COVID-19. Profiled with immunoSEQ multiplex PCR; TCRdb holds only in-frame clones, not every one. The sample contains 250,000 to 300,000 clones, approximately 84% of which appear only once. Specimen: PBMCs or T cells enriched from blood (not recorded which). The source is a woman between 50 and 59 years old who had been exposed to COVID-19.

This clone was observed once. This chain connects TRBV3-1 (or the pseudogene TRBV3-2) to TRBJ1-2; D unclear. Germline CDR1 reads LGHDT; CDR2 reads YNNKEL (reference sequence). The CDR3 is 12 amino acids. The germline V and J ends were trimmed by 1 base and 9 bases, with 9 bases remaining between them. Here the CDR3 DNA reads TGTGCCAGCAGCCAAGCCCGGGGTAGCTACACCTTC. Its translation: CASSQARGSYTF.

V and J are TRBV27 and TRBJ1-6, with a tentative D call TRBD1 (6 bases). The CDR3 runs 15 residues. The germline gives CDR1 MNHEY, CDR2 SMNVEV (reference sequence). V was shortened by 3 bases and J by 7 bases, with 13 bases between the two germline ends. In nucleotides, the CDR3 is TGTGCCAGCAGTTTGATACAGGGCCCAAATTCACCCCTCCACTTT. Protein product: CASSLIQGPNSPLHF.

The rearrangement links TRBV11-2 to TRBJ2-1; tentative D call: TRBD1 (6 bases). This CDR3 has 18 amino acids. V was cut by 3 bases and J by 0 bases, with 18 bases left in between. From germline, CDR1 is SGHAT and CDR2 FQNNGV. The CDR3 reads CASSLTSGGGASYNEQFF. DNA of the CDR3: TGTGCCAGCAGCTTGACCAGCGGTGGGGGCGCCTCCTACAATGAGCAGTTCTTC.

The chain is built from TRBV5-1 and TRBJ1-1; 8 bases agree with TRBD1. Germline assignment: CDR1 SGHRS and CDR2 YFSETQ. The length of the CDR3 is 21 residues. V was pared by 4 bases and J by 0 bases, with 23 bases of the junction left unmatched. The chain's CDR3 is CASSPGQGGWRDLSMNTEAFF. The CDR3 DNA sequence: TGCGCCAGCAGCCCTGGACAGGGTGGGTGGAGGGACTTATCCATGAACACTGAAGCTTTCTTT.

The genes are TRBV18 and TRBJ1-5; no firm D call. V lost 2 bases to trimming and J lost 0 bases, with 14 bases between them. The CDR3 contains 17 residues. Germline-derived CDR1 and CDR2 are KGHSH and LQKENI. The CDR3: CASSPSSPDYSNQPQHF. The CDR3 coding sequence is TGTGCCAGCTCACCATCCTCCCCGGACTATAGCAATCAGCCCCAGCATTTT.

The chain combines TRBV27 with TRBJ2-3; 10 bases fit TRBD1. Germline V CDR1 and CDR2: MNHEY, SMNVEV (reference sequence). Germline trimming cut 4 bases from V and 6 bases from J; bases unmatched to any gene: 16. There are 18 residues in the CDR3. This chain's CDR3 is CASSYQSPGQGYWDTQYF. CDR3 nucleotide sequence: TGTGCCAGCAGTTACCAATCTCCGGGACAGGGGTATTGGGATACGCAGTATTTT.

The count of this clone is one. This chain uses TRBV5-1 with TRBJ2-7; a weak D match, TRBD1 (5 bases). CDR3 length: 17 residues. Germline V gene lookup returns CDR1 SGHRS and CDR2 YFSETQ. Trimming stripped 0 bases from V and 3 bases from J, with 19 bases between. The CDR3 coding sequence is TGCGCCAGCAGCTTGGGGCAGGTAGGGGCCCTTCGCTACGAGCAGTACTTC. Its translation is CASSLGQVGALRYEQYF.

Only one count was recorded for this clone. The chain has TRBV7-9 and TRBJ1-1, with 7 bases identical to TRBD1. Germline CDR1 is SEHNR and CDR2 is FQNEAQ (reference sequence). The CDR3 is made up of 13 amino acids. V lost 3 bases and J lost 5; bases outside the gene matches: 3. The CDR3 nucleotides are TGTGCCAGCAGCTTTCAACAGGGGACTGAAGCTTTCTTT. Its protein is CASSFQQGTEAFF.

This clone occurred a few times. This rearrangement joins TRBV24-1 to TRBJ2-1; TRBD1 matches at 8 bases. CDR1 is KGHDR and CDR2 is SFDVKD in the germline V gene. Trimming took 3 bases from V and 7 from J; bases not matched to a gene: 10. The CDR3 totals 16 residues. CDR3 loop: CATSDTTDRGGNEQFF. The DNA of the CDR3 is TGTGCCACCAGTGATACGACAGACAGGGGTGGGAATGAGCAGTTCTTC.

V is TRBV20-1 and J is TRBJ1-2; the D is unclear. This CDR3 is built from 11 residues. With 6 bases removed from V and 4 bases from J, the gap between germline ends came to 9 bases. Germline V CDR1 and CDR2: DFQATT, SNEGSKA (reference sequence). The CDR3 sequence: CSAGLGYGYTF. As DNA, the CDR3 is TGCAGTGCCGGGTTAGGCTATGGCTACACCTTC.